This T cell receptor beta chain was sequenced in a study of shared T cell receptors in the human thymus. The CDR3 extends over 15 amino acids. From germline, CDR1 is MGHDK and CDR2 SYGVNS. V was clipped by 2 bases and J by 5 bases, with 15 bases between them. The repertoire was sequenced with immunoSEQ multiplex PCR; TCRdb's copy has only in-frame clones and lacks some. The sample gives about 660,000 clones, roughly 90% of which show up once; 0.01% is in the top ten. These data also formed part of another study, on human thymus T cells. That source notes: Thymus pieces cut out during corrective heart surgery were the tissue that was used. What appeared biased in thymic and blood repertoires was the usage of V and J genes. Related work found strong thymic repertoire overlap between unrelated individuals.

The chain joins TRBV25-1 to TRBJ1-1; a possible D gene is TRBD1 (6 bases). The sample was thymocytes. This clonotype was obtained from a boy younger than two with a congenital heart defect. This CDR3 is CASSEPVGGGTEAFF. In DNA form, the CDR3 reads TGTGCCAGCAGTGAACCCGTAGGGGGGGGGACTGAAGCTTTCTTT.